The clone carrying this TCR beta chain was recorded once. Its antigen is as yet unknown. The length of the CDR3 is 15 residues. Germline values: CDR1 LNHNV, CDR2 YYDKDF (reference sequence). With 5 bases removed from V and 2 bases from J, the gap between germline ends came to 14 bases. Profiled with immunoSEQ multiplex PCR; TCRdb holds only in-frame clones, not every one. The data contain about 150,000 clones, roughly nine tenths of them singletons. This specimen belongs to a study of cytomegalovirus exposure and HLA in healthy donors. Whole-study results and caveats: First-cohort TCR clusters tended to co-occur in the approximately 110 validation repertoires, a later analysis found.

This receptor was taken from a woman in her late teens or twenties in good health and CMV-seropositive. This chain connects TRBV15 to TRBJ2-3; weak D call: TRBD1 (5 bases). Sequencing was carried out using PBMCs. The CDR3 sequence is CATSGHSTATDTQYF. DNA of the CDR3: TGTGCCACCAGCGGACACAGCACAGCCACAGATACGCAGTATTTT.